The text below deals with one T cell receptor (beta chain). Germline CDR1 SGHDT, CDR2 YYEEEE. The CDR3 has 15 residues. Every individual CD8+ T cell subset underwent sorting in triplicate at approximately 310,000 cells apiece. These data originate in a study of CXCR3-negative and CXCR3-positive naive CD8 T cells. Study as a whole: Sequencing gave some 140 million TRB reads overall, about 1.5 +/- 0.3 million per library.

Researchers prepared the TRB cDNA libraries using 5' RACE with UMI labels. TCRdb reprocessed the 5' RACE reads and reports one entry per CDR3 protein, with no DNA. The listing contains approximately 62,000 distinct CDR3 sequences. The sample taken for sequencing was naive CXCR3- CD8+ T cells from blood. Documented subset: CD45RO-CCR7+CD27+CD95- naive CD8+ T cells lacking CXCR3 (TNR3-). This sequence originates from a human donor in good health. Some clones in this sample may be carry-over from other donors' samples. The chain uses TRBV5-6 and TRBJ2-3. CDR3: CASSFDRGGTDTQYF.